The rows below give T cell receptor beta chains drawn from one sample of a study of PD-L1 blockade in urothelial cancer. The method was immunoSEQ multiplex PCR; TCRdb's version includes in-frame clones alone and lacks a portion of them. Counted here are around 40,000 clones, about 88% occurring once; the ten biggest clones make up over 20%. The specimen comprised PBMCs, sampled around atezolizumab (anti-PD-L1) treatment. These receptors all stem from a man in his 60s with urothelial cancer. Both conserved end residues are part of each CDR3. The order of the fields is CDR3 length, D gene, clone size, V gene, J gene, CDR3 protein, CDR3 DNA. The D gene is left open where the match is weak. Only part of the rows carry a size: once, few, many, or a class if the clone is expanded.

length: 13; D: NA; size: few; V: TRBV7-2; J: TRBJ2-3; CDR3: CASSSPPLNTQYF; DNA: TGTGCCAGCAGCTCCCCCCCCCTAAATACGCAGTATTTT
length: 15; D: TRBD1; size: NA; V: TRBV30; J: TRBJ2-7; CDR3: CAWSPRGTGSYEQYF; DNA: TGTGCCTGGAGTCCGCGGGGGACAGGGTCCTACGAGCAGTACTTC
length: 14; D: TRBD2; size: NA; V: TRBV7-2; J: TRBJ2-3; CDR3: CASSFVASGDTQYF; DNA: TGTGCCAGCAGCTTTGTCGCTAGCGGGGATACGCAGTATTTT
length: 17; D: NA; size: NA; V: TRBV19; J: TRBJ1-2; CDR3: CASRVTGDKQVNYGYTF; DNA: TGTGCCAGTAGAGTAACAGGCGACAAACAGGTTAACTATGGCTACACCTTC
length: 14; D: NA; size: NA; V: TRBV6-5; J: TRBJ1-5; CDR3: CASSYFRFSGAQHF; DNA: TGTGCCAGCAGTTACTTTCGCTTCTCGGGGGCCCAGCATTTT
length: 15; D: TRBD1; size: NA; V: TRBV11-3; J: TRBJ2-7; CDR3: CASSLGTGGASEQYF; DNA: TGTGCCAGCAGCTTAGGGACAGGGGGCGCATCCGAGCAGTACTTC
length: 13; D: NA; size: once; V: TRBV9; J: TRBJ2-7; CDR3: CASRRKQGYEQYF; DNA: TGTGCCAGCAGAAGAAAACAGGGCTACGAGCAGTACTTC
length: 12; D: NA; size: NA; V: TRBV18; J: TRBJ2-3; CDR3: CASSPNTDTQYF; DNA: TGTGCCAGCTCACCTAACACAGATACGCAGTATTTT
length: 11; D: NA; size: NA; V: TRBV6-6; J: TRBJ2-1; CDR3: CASSAYNEQFF; DNA: TGTGCCAGCAGCGCGTACAATGAGCAGTTCTTC
length: 14; D: TRBD2; size: NA; V: TRBV29-1; J: TRBJ2-3; CDR3: CSVVERGSTDTQYF; DNA: TGCAGCGTTGTTGAGCGGGGGAGCACAGATACGCAGTATTTT
length: 16; D: TRBD2; size: NA; V: TRBV11-2; J: TRBJ2-2; CDR3: CASSLRLAGGTGELFF; DNA: TGTGCCAGCAGCTTGAGACTAGCGGGGGGGACCGGGGAGCTGTTTTTT
length: 18; D: TRBD2; size: NA; V: TRBV25-1; J: TRBJ2-5; CDR3: CASSEFGGLAATQETQYF; DNA: TGTGCCAGCAGTGAATTCGGGGGTCTAGCGGCTACTCAAGAGACCCAGTACTTC
length: 15; D: NA; size: NA; V: TRBV9; J: TRBJ1-2; CDR3: CASSVGQGTNYGYTF; DNA: TGTGCCAGCAGCGTAGGGCAGGGGACTAACTATGGCTACACCTTC
length: 15; D: NA; size: NA; V: TRBV25-1; J: TRBJ2-7; CDR3: CASSEAGDLSYEQYF; DNA: TGTGCCAGCAGTGAAGCAGGGGATTTGTCCTACGAGCAGTACTTC
length: 16; D: TRBD1; size: NA; V: TRBV2; J: TRBJ1-2; CDR3: CASSDSGGNSNYGYTF; DNA: TGTGCCAGCAGTGACTCAGGGGGTAATTCTAACTATGGCTACACCTTC
length: 13; D: TRBD1; size: few; V: TRBV6-4; J: TRBJ1-4; CDR3: CARGDRNNEKLFF; DNA: TGTGCCAGAGGGGACAGGAATAATGAAAAACTGTTTTTT
length: 17; D: NA; size: NA; V: TRBV4-3; J: TRBJ2-7; CDR3: CASSQNPLGGSSYEQYF; DNA: TGCGCCAGCAGCCAAAATCCCCTGGGAGGTAGCTCCTACGAGCAGTACTTC
length: 13; D: TRBD2; size: once; V: TRBV5-1; J: TRBJ2-1; CDR3: CASSWRGDNEQFF; DNA: TGCGCCAGCAGCTGGCGGGGGGACAATGAGCAGTTCTTC
length: 14; D: NA; size: NA; V: TRBV15; J: TRBJ1-1; CDR3: CATSRTAGSTEAFF; DNA: TGTGCCACCAGCAGGACAGCCGGGAGCACTGAAGCTTTCTTT
length: 13; D: NA; size: few; V: TRBV7-8; J: TRBJ1-2; CDR3: CASRVGEASGYTF; DNA: TGTGCCAGCAGAGTCGGGGAGGCGTCTGGCTACACCTTC
length: 13; D: NA; size: NA; V: TRBV11-2; J: TRBJ2-7; CDR3: CASSLVISYEQYF; DNA: TGTGCCAGCAGCTTAGTTATTAGCTACGAGCAGTACTTC
length: 14; D: TRBD1; size: NA; V: TRBV5-1; J: TRBJ1-6; CDR3: CASSLGTDRGSLHF; DNA: TGCGCCAGCAGCTTGGGAACGGACAGGGGATCCCTCCACTTT
length: 14; D: TRBD1; size: NA; V: TRBV7-2; J: TRBJ1-2; CDR3: CASRGDRVVGGYTF; DNA: TGTGCCAGCAGGGGGGACAGGGTAGTTGGTGGCTACACCTTC
length: 15; D: NA; size: NA; V: TRBV7-6; J: TRBJ1-1; CDR3: CASSLQVGVNTEAFF; DNA: TGTGCCAGCAGCCTTCAGGTAGGGGTGAACACTGAAGCTTTCTTT